This TCR beta chain came from a study of identical twins. Findings and limits, study-wide: For zero-insertion analyses, partial confounding could come from invariant MAIT and iNKT cells. Researchers reported excess low generation probability among twin-shared out-of-frame alpha sequences.

As for this clonotype: Its antigen remains unknown.

Unique molecular identifiers were present on the cDNA, which also gained a universal primer site by template switching. TCRdb analysed the 5' RACE reads with MiXCR anew, one entry per CDR3 protein. The sample gives about 240,000 distinct CDR3 sequences, roughly 10% of which show up once; 9% to 10% is in the top ten. V gave up 4 bases and J gave up 6 bases; unmatched junction bases: 4. CDR3 length: 13 amino acids. Germline lookup yields CDR1 SGHRS and CDR2 YFSETQ. The chain combines TRBV5-1 with TRBJ1-2, with 9 bases fitting TRBD1. Sequences were obtained from memory T cells sorted from blood. This sequence was found in a man between 45 and 60 years old in good health. The DNA for the CDR3 is TGCGCCAGCAGCGACGGGACAGGGAATGGCTACACCTTC. Translated, it gives CASSDGTGNGYTF.